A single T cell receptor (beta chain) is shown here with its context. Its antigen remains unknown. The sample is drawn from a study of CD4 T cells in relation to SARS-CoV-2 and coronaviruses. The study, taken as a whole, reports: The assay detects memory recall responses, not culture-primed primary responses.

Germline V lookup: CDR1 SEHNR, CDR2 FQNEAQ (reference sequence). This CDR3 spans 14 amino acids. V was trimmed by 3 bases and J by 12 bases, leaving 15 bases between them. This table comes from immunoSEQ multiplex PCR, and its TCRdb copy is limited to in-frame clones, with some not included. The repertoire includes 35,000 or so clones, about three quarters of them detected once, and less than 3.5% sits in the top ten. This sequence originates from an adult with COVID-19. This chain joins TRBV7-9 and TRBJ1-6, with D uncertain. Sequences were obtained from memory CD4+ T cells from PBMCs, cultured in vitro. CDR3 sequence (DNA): TGTGCCAGCAGCTTTTCGGGATTATTCGGACCCCTCCACTTT. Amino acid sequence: CASSFSGLFGPLHF. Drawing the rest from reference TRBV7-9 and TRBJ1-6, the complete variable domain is DTGVSQNPRHKITKRGQNVTFRCDPISEHNRLYWYRQTLGQGPEFLTYFQNEAQLEKSRLLSDRFSAERPKGSFSTLEIQRTEQGDSAMYLCASSFSGLFGPLHFGNGTRLTVT.